This T cell receptor beta chain was captured by sequencing in a study of TIL therapy for anti-PD-1-resistant metastatic lung cancer. As for the study in general: Tumors carried a median around 1.4 non-synonymous mutations per megabase.

This CDR3 has 14 residues. The ends were cut back, 4 bases at V and 4 bases at J, with 13 bases in the middle. Germline values: CDR1 MDHEN, CDR2 SYDVKM. Study-wide points: Infused TIL clonotypes partially replaced the baseline blood repertoire, then decayed over months.

Remarks on this clone: Its antigen is not identified.

The immunoSEQ assay was v3. Libraries were sequenced to 2 million to 2.5 million read pairs (survey) or 5-6 million (deep). Profiled with immunoSEQ multiplex PCR; TCRdb holds only in-frame clones, not every one. The sample consists of approximately 20,000 clones, roughly 79% of them appearing once. Time point in this sample: pre-treatment sample, taken before nivolumab and TIL therapy. Adults with stage 4 NSCLC were enrolled in a phase I trial. The receptor comes from a person aged 25-80 years with non-small cell lung cancer. The gene calls are TRBV28 and TRBJ2-5, with unresolved D. The source was blood, collected at baseline. The CDR3 protein is CASSSPSRRETQYF. CDR3 sequence (DNA): TGTGCCAGCAGTTCCCCTTCACGAAGAGAGACCCAGTACTTC.